One and the same sample provided the 30 T cell receptor beta chains below, sequenced in a study of OX40 agonist ivuxolimab in advanced cancers. Clones were sequenced by immunoSEQ multiplex PCR, and TCRdb holds only the in-frame ones, with some missing. Found here are tens of thousands of clones, about 85% of them singletons; the top ten hold about a sixth. The sequenced sample was CD4+ or CD8+ T cells sorted from blood, obtained in a trial of the OX40 agonist ivuxolimab. The receptor set was obtained from an adult with an advanced solid tumor such as melanoma, head and neck, liver or kidney cancer.

The chain joins TRBV6-1 to TRBJ1-4, with a tentative D call TRBD1 (5 bases). The CDR3 totals 16 residues. With 4 bases removed from V and 8 bases from J, the gap between germline ends came to 20 bases. CDR1 and CDR2 from the germline V gene are MNHNS and SASEGT. This CDR3 reads CASSAVPTAGQEKLFF. The DNA for the CDR3 is TGTGCCAGCAGTGCCGTCCCAACTGCGGGGCAAGAAAAACTGTTTTTT.

In its sample, this clone was seen once. The J gene is TRBJ2-5, the V gene TRBV10-3; no clear D. CDR3 length: 14 amino acids. Trimming removed 10 bases from V and 1 base from J, with 16 bases in between. Germline lookup yields CDR1 ENHRY and CDR2 SYGVKD. The CDR3 region has the DNA TGTGCCACTCTTAATCACGGGTCCCAAGAGACCCAGTACTTC. Translation: CATLNHGSQETQYF.

V and J are TRBV9 and TRBJ2-4, with D tentatively TRBD2 (7 bases). The CDR3 extends over 15 amino acids. V was cut by 0 bases and J by 5 bases, with 12 bases left in between. Germline-derived CDR1 and CDR2 are SGDLS and YYNGEE. The CDR3 sequence is CASSVAGGAQNIQYF. DNA of the CDR3: TGTGCCAGCAGCGTAGCGGGGGGCGCCCAAAACATTCAGTACTTC. Drawing the rest from reference TRBV9 and TRBJ2-4, the complete variable domain is DSGVTQTPKHLITATGQRVTLRCSPRSGDLSVYWYQQSLDQGLQFLIQYYNGEERAKGNILERFSAQQFPDLHSELNLSSLELGDSALYFCASSVAGGAQNIQYFGAGTRLSVL.

This clone is a singleton in its sample. Written as DNA, the CDR3 is TGTGCCAGCAGTGGACCCGGGACAGGGGGTAGGAGCTACACCTTC. Translating it yields CASSGPGTGGRSYTF. This rearrangement joins TRBV6-6 to TRBJ1-2; 11 bases fit TRBD1. Unmatched junction bases numbered 11, after V lost 5 bases and J lost 9 bases. CDR1 MNHNY and CDR2 SVGAGI come from the germline V gene (reference sequence). The CDR3 covers 15 residues.

The chain is built from TRBV30 and TRBJ1-5, with 8 bases matching TRBD1. The CDR3 covers 14 residues. Germline values: CDR1 GTSNPN, CDR2 SVGIG (reference sequence). Unmatched junction bases numbered 4, after V lost 1 base and J lost 5 bases. The DNA for the CDR3 is TGTGCCTGGAGTGGTGCAGGGGGCTATCAGCCCCAGCATTTT. This sequence encodes CAWSGAGGYQPQHF.

This chain links TRBV19 with TRBJ2-2; 14 positions match TRBD2. Germline V gene lookup returns CDR1 LNHDA and CDR2 SQIVND (reference sequence). CDR3 length equals 19 residues. The V segment lost 6 bases and the J segment 6 bases; nucleotides outside the gene matches: 15. The CDR3 DNA sequence: TGTGCCAGTAGCCGGGGCGCCGGGACTAGCGGGAGAAGGGCCGGGGAGCTGTTTTTT. Encoded protein: CASSRGAGTSGRRAGELFF. The full variable domain, in which reference TRBV19 and TRBJ2-2 provide the parts outside the CDR3, is DGGITQSPKYLFRKEGQNVTLSCEQNLNHDAMYWYRQDPGQGLRLIYYSQIVNDFQKGDIAEGYSVSREKKESFPLTVTSAQKNPTAFYLCASSRGAGTSGRRAGELFFGEGSRLTVL.

The V and J genes are TRBV9 and TRBJ1-5, with a possible D match to TRBD1 (5 bases). The CDR3 contains 14 residues. Germline CDR1 and CDR2: SGDLS and YYNGEE. Deletions cut 4 bases from V and 7 bases from J, with 15 bases between. The CDR3 spells CASSPGSAKQPQHF. CDR3 coding DNA: TGTGCCAGCAGCCCAGGGTCCGCGAAGCAGCCCCAGCATTTT.

The rearrangement joins TRBV5-5 to TRBJ2-5, with 10 bases fitting TRBD1. J lost 5 bases, V lost 3 bases, and 7 bases had no gene match. Germline V gene sequence: CDR1 SGHKS, CDR2 YYEKEE (reference sequence). The CDR3 is 15 residues long. CDR3 bases: TGTGCCAGCAGCTATCCGGGACAGGGGCTCGAGACCCAGTACTTC. This sequence encodes CASSYPGQGLETQYF.

The genes are TRBV6-6 and TRBJ2-3; 7 bases line up with TRBD1. This CDR3 contains 16 residues. Germline V lookup: CDR1 MNHNY, CDR2 SVGAGI (reference sequence). The V gene end was trimmed by 5 bases and the J gene end by 0 bases; junction bases not matched to a gene: 8. For the CDR3, the DNA is TGTGCCAGCAGTCCAAGACCGGGACAGAGCACAGATACGCAGTATTTT. Its translation: CASSPRPGQSTDTQYF.

The CDR3 coding sequence is TGTGCCAGTACCCCGACCCTTAACACTGAAGCTTTCTTT. Its protein product is CASTPTLNTEAFF. V gene TRBV19 combines with J gene TRBJ1-1, with unresolved D. V dropped 7 bases and J dropped 2 bases, with 11 bases sitting between them. The CDR3 contains 13 residues. Germline CDR1 and CDR2: LNHDA and SQIVND (reference sequence). The full variable domain, rest sourced from reference TRBV19 and TRBJ1-1, is DGGITQSPKYLFRKEGQNVTLSCEQNLNHDAMYWYRQDPGQGLRLIYYSQIVNDFQKGDIAEGYSVSREKKESFPLTVTSAQKNPTAFYLCASTPTLNTEAFFGQGTRLTVV.

The chain uses TRBV18 and TRBJ1-5; no clear D. The germline V gene encodes CDR1 KGHSH and CDR2 LQKENI. The germline V and J ends were trimmed by 3 bases and 7 bases, with 10 bases remaining between them. The CDR3 contains 13 residues. The CDR3, as DNA: TGTGCCAGCTCACCGGCGGGTTACCAGCCCCAGCATTTT. Its translation: CASSPAGYQPQHF.

This clone was seen more than once but under ten times. V is TRBV6-1 and J is TRBJ2-7, with D unclear. V was shortened by 8 bases and J by 0 bases, with 8 bases between the two germline ends. The germline CDR1 and CDR2 sequences are MNHNS and SASEGT. The CDR3 covers 12 residues. The chain's CDR3 is CASRKDSYEQYF. In DNA, the CDR3 is TGTGCCAGCCGAAAGGACTCCTACGAGCAGTACTTC.

This clone has only a few counts. The chain links TRBV7-2 to TRBJ1-4; the D gene is possibly TRBD1 (5 bases). Trimming pared 1 base from V and 7 bases from J, leaving 13 bases between. Germline CDR1 reads SGHTA; CDR2 reads FQGNSA. The CDR3 runs 15 residues. CDR3 nucleotides: TGTGCCAGCAGCTTAGTGGGCACAGGCTTTGAAAAACTGTTTTTT. It codes for CASSLVGTGFEKLFF.

The chain combines TRBV28 with TRBJ1-2, with TRBD1 matching over 7 bases. J was trimmed by 2 bases and V by 5 bases; bases with no gene match: 8. In germline, CDR1 is MDHEN, CDR2 SYDVKM. The CDR3 is 15 amino acids. The CDR3 sequence: CASSPTGVVNYGYTF. The CDR3 DNA is TGTGCCAGCAGTCCCACAGGGGTCGTAAACTATGGCTACACCTTC.

This clone was seen more than once but under ten times. The J gene is TRBJ1-2, the V gene TRBV2; 8 bases agree with TRBD1. The CDR3 is 15 amino acids. The germline gives CDR1 SNHLY, CDR2 FYNNEI. V shed 9 bases, J shed 4 bases, and the junction held 13 bases outside the gene matches. The CDR3 spells CASTPATGVSYGYTF. The CDR3 nucleotides read TGTGCCAGTACCCCCGCGACAGGGGTCAGCTATGGCTACACCTTC.

This rearrangement joins TRBV2 to TRBJ1-5, with TRBD1 as a possible D gene (6 bases). V was shortened by 6 bases and J by 2 bases, with 14 bases between the two germline ends. Per the germline V gene, CDR1 is SNHLY and CDR2 is FYNNEI. This CDR3 is built from 15 residues. In nucleotides, the CDR3 is TGTGCCAGCAGCATACAGGGAACGGGCAATCAGCCCCAGCATTTT. Translating gives CASSIQGTGNQPQHF.

Only one count was recorded for this clone. The junction shows a germline mismatch at one end, possibly a read error. V is TRBV10-3 and J is TRBJ2-7; D might be TRBD1 or TRBD2, each matching 6 bases. This CDR3 contains 15 residues. Germline V gene lookup returns CDR1 ENHRY and CDR2 SYGVKD. The CDR3 loop reads CASSYAGQTSYEQYF. CDR3 bases: TGTGCCAGCAGTTACGCGGGACAAACCTCCTACGAGCAGTACTTC.

V gene TRBV5-4 combines with J gene TRBJ1-2; D unresolved. The CDR3 contains 14 residues. Germline V lookup: CDR1 SGHNT, CDR2 YYREEE (reference sequence). The V end lost 1 base, the J end lost 0 bases, and 7 bases lay between the germline ends. CDR3 protein: CASSLRQSNYGYTF. The CDR3 DNA sequence: TGTGCCAGCAGCTTGAGGCAGTCTAACTATGGCTACACCTTC. Using reference TRBV5-4 and TRBJ1-2 for the parts outside the CDR3, the full variable domain is ETGVTQSPTHLIKTRGQQVTLRCSSQSGHNTVSWYQQALGQGPQFIFQYYREEENGRGNFPPRFSGLQFPNYSSELNVNALELDDSALYLCASSLRQSNYGYTFGSGTRLTVV.

J is TRBJ2-5 and V is TRBV6-5, with D uncertain. Germline CDR1 is MNHEY and CDR2 is SVGAGI. The CDR3 consists of 16 residues. V was pared by 2 bases and J by 0 bases, with 13 bases between. CDR3 loop: CASSYGSDPYQETQYF. CDR3 DNA sequence: TGTGCCAGCAGTTACGGCAGCGATCCATACCAAGAGACCCAGTACTTC.

For the CDR3, the DNA is TGCGCCAGCAGCCAAGTCACCGGGGAGCTGTTTTTT. Amino acid sequence: CASSQVTGELFF. The V and J genes are TRBV4-1 and TRBJ2-2; D is undetermined. The CDR3 is 12 amino acids. CDR1 is MGHRA, CDR2 YSYEKL, per germline. Trimming shortened V by 1 base and J by 4 bases, and 1 base separated the two germline ends.

The chain carries TRBV5-1 and TRBJ2-2, with 8 bases lining up with TRBD1. The germline CDR1 and CDR2 sequences are SGHRS and YFSETQ. The CDR3 extends over 15 amino acids. V shed 4 bases and J 4 bases; nucleotides not matched to a gene: 6. The CDR3 DNA reads TGCGCCAGCAGCCTTTTTGACAGGGGCACCGGGGAGCTGTTTTTT. It is translated as CASSLFDRGTGELFF.

The chain uses TRBV6-1 and TRBJ1-5; weak D call: TRBD1 (5 bases). Per germline, CDR1 MNHNS and CDR2 SASEGT. Trimming shortened V by 4 bases and J by 0 bases, and 10 bases separated the two germline ends. The CDR3 spans 15 residues. Here the CDR3 DNA reads TGTGCCAGCAGTGGAGGGACTTTTAGCAATCAGCCCCAGCATTTT. Its translation is CASSGGTFSNQPQHF.

This clone was counted once. CDR3 bases: TGTGCCAGCGATCACGGGAGTAGCGGGAACCAAGAGACCCAGTACTTC. Translation: CASDHGSSGNQETQYF. This chain connects TRBV18 to TRBJ2-5; the match to TRBD2 covers 8 bases. The CDR3 loop spans 16 amino acids. The germline CDR1 and CDR2 sequences are KGHSH and LQKENI. The ends lost 8 bases at V and 0 bases at J; junction bases unmatched: 11.

This clone was seen once. CDR3: CASSEQGAGANVLTF. Here the CDR3 DNA reads TGTGCCAGCAGTGAACAGGGGGCTGGGGCCAACGTCCTGACTTTC. The rearrangement joins TRBV6-1 to TRBJ2-6, with TRBD1 identical over 7 bases. V gave up 2 bases and J gave up 2 bases; unmatched junction bases: 0. Germline values: CDR1 MNHNS, CDR2 SASEGT. This CDR3 spans 15 amino acids.

This sequence joins TRBV11-2 and TRBJ2-3; 12 nucleotides line up with TRBD2. V lost 2 bases to trimming and J lost 4 bases; unmatched junction nucleotides: 4. The germline V gene has CDR1 SGHAT and CDR2 FQNNGV. This CDR3 is built from 16 residues. The CDR3 spells CASSLSSGRGADTQYF. The DNA for the CDR3 is TGTGCCAGCAGCTTATCTAGCGGGAGGGGGGCAGATACGCAGTATTTT.

The chain uses TRBV9 and TRBJ2-7; D may be TRBD2 (6 bases). The germline V gene encodes CDR1 SGDLS and CDR2 YYNGEE. This CDR3 contains 13 residues. Trimming took off 2 bases at V and 5 bases at J, with 11 bases between the two ends. The CDR3 nucleotides are TGTGCCAGCAGCGTCAGGTGGGGGGACGAGCAGTACTTC. Encoded protein: CASSVRWGDEQYF.

V and J are TRBV4-2 and TRBJ2-5, with 10 bases matching TRBD2. Unmatched junction bases numbered 14, after V lost 3 bases and J lost 7 bases. CDR3 length equals 17 residues. CDR1 and CDR2 (germline): LGHNA, YNFKEQ. This CDR3 is CASSQPSTSGLSGTQYF. CDR3 nucleotide sequence: TGTGCCAGCAGCCAGCCTTCGACTAGCGGGCTGTCGGGGACCCAGTACTTC.

V and J are TRBV4-1 and TRBJ2-1, with 7 bases fitting TRBD2. The ends lost 4 bases at V and 4 bases at J; junction bases unmatched: 13. The CDR3 has 17 residues. CDR1 and CDR2 from the germline V gene are MGHRA and YSYEKL. The CDR3, as DNA: TGCGCCAGCAGCCCCTGGGCTGCGGGAGCGGGGTACAATGAGCAGTTCTTC. Its translation: CASSPWAAGAGYNEQFF.

This sequence joins TRBV27 and TRBJ1-1; no firm D call. This CDR3 is 13 amino acids long. V lost 6 bases and J 1 base, leaving 9 bases between the germline ends. Per germline, CDR1 MNHEY and CDR2 SMNVEV (reference sequence). CDR3 in amino acids: CASSPIENTEAFF. CDR3 DNA sequence: TGTGCCAGCAGCCCTATAGAGAACACTGAAGCTTTCTTT.

The chain links TRBV7-9 to TRBJ2-6; no clear D. The CDR3 covers 14 residues. Germline V lookup: CDR1 SEHNR, CDR2 FQNEAQ (reference sequence). V shed 5 bases and J shed 0 bases, with 5 bases lying between them. The CDR3, as DNA: TGTGCCAGCAGCCAGAGCTCTGGGGCCAACGTCCTGACTTTC. Translated: CASSQSSGANVLTF.